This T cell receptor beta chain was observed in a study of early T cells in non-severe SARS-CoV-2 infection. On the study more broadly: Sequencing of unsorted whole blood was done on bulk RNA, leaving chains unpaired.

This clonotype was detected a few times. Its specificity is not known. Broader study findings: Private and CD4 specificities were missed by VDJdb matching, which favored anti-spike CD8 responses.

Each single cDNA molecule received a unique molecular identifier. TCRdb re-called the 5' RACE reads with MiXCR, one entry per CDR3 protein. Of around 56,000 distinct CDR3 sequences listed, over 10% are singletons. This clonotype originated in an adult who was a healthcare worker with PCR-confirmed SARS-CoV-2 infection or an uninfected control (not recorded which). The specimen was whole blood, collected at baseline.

The CDR3 nucleotides are TGCAGTGCTAGATTGGCTAGCGGGACAGATACGCAGTATTTT. This sequence encodes CSARLASGTDTQYF. This chain links TRBV20-1 with TRBJ2-3, with 8 bases fitting TRBD2. The CDR3 extends over 14 amino acids. V lost 2 bases to trimming and J lost 3 bases; unmatched junction nucleotides: 4. Germline CDR1 is DFQATT and CDR2 is SNEGSKA (reference sequence).